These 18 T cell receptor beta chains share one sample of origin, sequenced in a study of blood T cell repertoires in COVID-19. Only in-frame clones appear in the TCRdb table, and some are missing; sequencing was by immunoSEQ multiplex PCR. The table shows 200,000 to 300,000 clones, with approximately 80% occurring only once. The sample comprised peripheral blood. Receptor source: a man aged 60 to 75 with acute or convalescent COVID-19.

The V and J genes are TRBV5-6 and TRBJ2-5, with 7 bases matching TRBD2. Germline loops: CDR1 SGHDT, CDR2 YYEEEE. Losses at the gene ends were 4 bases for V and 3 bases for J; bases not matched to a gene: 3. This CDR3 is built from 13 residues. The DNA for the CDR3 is TGTGCCAGCAGCGCCGGACTAGAAGAGACCCAGTACTTC. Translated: CASSAGLEETQYF.

This chain's CDR3 is CASSMGQGIPYEQYF. The CDR3 DNA reads as TGTGCCAGCAGCATGGGACAGGGAATCCCCTACGAGCAGTACTTC. V usage is TRBV9 and J usage is TRBJ2-7, with TRBD1 matching 9 bases. The CDR3 is 15 amino acids. Germline CDR1 SGDLS, CDR2 YYNGEE. Trimming at V came to 4 bases and at J to 2 bases, leaving 7 bases not matched to a gene.

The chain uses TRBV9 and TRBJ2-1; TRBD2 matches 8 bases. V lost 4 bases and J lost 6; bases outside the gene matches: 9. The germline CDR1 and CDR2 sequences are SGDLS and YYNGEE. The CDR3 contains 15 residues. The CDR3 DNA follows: TGTGCCAGCAGCTCGCGACTAGCGCTTAGCAATGAGCAGTTCTTC. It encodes CASSSRLALSNEQFF.

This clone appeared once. CDR3 in DNA: TGTGCCAGCAGTTTCGTGGGGGACAGGGGATCCTATGGCTACACCTTC. Its protein product is CASSFVGDRGSYGYTF. The chain joins TRBV27 to TRBJ1-2, with 10 bases that match TRBD1. V lost 3 bases, J lost 4 bases, and 8 bases stayed unmatched. The CDR3 loop spans 16 amino acids. The germline V gene encodes CDR1 MNHEY and CDR2 SMNVEV (reference sequence).

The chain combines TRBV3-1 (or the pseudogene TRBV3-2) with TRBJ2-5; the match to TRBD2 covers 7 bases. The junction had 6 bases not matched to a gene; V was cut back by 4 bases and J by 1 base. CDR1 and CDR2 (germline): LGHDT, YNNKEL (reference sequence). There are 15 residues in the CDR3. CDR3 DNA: TGTGCCAGCAGCCCCCGCGCTAGCGGCCAAGAGACCCAGTACTTC. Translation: CASSPRASGQETQYF.

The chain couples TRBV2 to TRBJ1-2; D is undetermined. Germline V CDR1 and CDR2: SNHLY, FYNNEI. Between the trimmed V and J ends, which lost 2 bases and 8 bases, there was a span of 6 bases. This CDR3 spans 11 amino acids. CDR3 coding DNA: TGTGCCAGCAGTGAACTTGAGGGCTACACCTTC. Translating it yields CASSELEGYTF. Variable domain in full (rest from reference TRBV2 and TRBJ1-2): EPEVTQTPSHQVTQMGQEVILRCVPISNHLYFYWYRQILGQKVEFLVSFYNNEISEKSEIFDDQFSVERPDGSNFTLKIRSTKLEDSAMYFCASSELEGYTFGSGTRLTVV.

CDR3 bases: TGTGCCAGCAGTTACTCCCCCGGGGGGGCCGCCTACGAGCAGTACTTC. This sequence encodes CASSYSPGGAAYEQYF. The chain links TRBV6-2 or TRBV6-3 to TRBJ2-7, with 8 bases fitting TRBD2. The ends lost 0 bases at V and 2 bases at J; junction bases unmatched: 6. The V gene's germline CDR1 is MNHEY and CDR2 SVGEGT. The CDR3 is 16 residues long.

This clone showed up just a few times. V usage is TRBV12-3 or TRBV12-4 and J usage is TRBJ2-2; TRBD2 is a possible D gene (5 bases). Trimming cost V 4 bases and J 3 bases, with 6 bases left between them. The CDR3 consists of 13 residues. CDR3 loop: CASSSGYTGELFF. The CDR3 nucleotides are TGTGCCAGCAGTTCGGGGTACACCGGGGAGCTGTTTTTT.

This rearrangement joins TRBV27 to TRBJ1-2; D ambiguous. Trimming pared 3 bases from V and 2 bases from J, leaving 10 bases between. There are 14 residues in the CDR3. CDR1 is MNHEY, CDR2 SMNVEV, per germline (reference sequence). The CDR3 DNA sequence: TGTGCCAGCAGTTTGTTGCGGGGAAACTATGGCTACACCTTC. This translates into CASSLLRGNYGYTF.

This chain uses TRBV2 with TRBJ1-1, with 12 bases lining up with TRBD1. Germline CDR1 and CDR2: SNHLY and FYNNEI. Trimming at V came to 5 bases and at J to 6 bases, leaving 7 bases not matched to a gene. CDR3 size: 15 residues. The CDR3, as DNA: TGTGCCAGCAGTACCGGGACAGGGGGCGTACCTGAAGCTTTCTTT. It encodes CASSTGTGGVPEAFF. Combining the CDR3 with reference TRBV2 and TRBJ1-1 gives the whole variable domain EPEVTQTPSHQVTQMGQEVILRCVPISNHLYFYWYRQILGQKVEFLVSFYNNEISEKSEIFDDQFSVERPDGSNFTLKIRSTKLEDSAMYFCASSTGTGGVPEAFFGQGTRLTVV.

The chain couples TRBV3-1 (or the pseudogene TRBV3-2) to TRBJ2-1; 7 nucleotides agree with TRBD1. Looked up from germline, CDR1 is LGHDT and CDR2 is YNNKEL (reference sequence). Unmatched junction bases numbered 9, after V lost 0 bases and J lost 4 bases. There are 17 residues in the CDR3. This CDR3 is CASSQDQGGPVYNEQFF. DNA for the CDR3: TGTGCCAGCAGCCAAGATCAAGGGGGCCCCGTATACAATGAGCAGTTCTTC.

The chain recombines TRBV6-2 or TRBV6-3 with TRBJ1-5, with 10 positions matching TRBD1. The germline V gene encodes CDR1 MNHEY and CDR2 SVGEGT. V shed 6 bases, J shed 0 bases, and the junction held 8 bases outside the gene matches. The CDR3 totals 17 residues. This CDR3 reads CASSRLRTGGSNQPQHF. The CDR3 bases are TGTGCCAGCAGCCGACTTCGGACAGGGGGTAGCAATCAGCCCCAGCATTTT.

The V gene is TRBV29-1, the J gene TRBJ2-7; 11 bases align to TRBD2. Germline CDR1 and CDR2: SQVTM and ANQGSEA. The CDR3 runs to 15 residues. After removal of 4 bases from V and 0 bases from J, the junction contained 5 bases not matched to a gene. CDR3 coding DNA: TGCAGCGTTGGACTAGCGGGGAACCCCTCCTACGAGCAGTACTTC. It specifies CSVGLAGNPSYEQYF.

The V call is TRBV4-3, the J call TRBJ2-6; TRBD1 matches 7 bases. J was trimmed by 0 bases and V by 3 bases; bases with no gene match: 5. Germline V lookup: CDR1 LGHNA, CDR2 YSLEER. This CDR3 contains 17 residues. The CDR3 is CASSQGTVNSGANVLTF. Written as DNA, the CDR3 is TGCGCCAGCAGCCAGGGGACAGTTAACTCTGGGGCCAACGTCCTGACTTTC.

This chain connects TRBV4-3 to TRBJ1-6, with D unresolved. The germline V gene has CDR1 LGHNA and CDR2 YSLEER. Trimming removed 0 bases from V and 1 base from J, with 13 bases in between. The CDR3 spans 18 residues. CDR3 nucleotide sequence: TGCGCCAGCAGCCAAGACCCTAACCGGAGGTCCTATAATTCACCCCTCCACTTT. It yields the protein CASSQDPNRRSYNSPLHF.

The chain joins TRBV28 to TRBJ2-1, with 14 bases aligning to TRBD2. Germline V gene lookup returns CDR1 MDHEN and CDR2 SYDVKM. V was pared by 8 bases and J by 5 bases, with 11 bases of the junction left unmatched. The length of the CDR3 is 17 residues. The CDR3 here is CASESPGTSGRHNEQFF. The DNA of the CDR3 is TGTGCCAGCGAGTCCCCAGGGACTAGCGGGAGACACAATGAGCAGTTCTTC.

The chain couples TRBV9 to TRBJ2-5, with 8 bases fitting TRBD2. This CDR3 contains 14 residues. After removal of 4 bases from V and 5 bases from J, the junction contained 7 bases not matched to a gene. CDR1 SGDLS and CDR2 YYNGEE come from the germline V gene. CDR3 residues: CASSTTSAGETQYF. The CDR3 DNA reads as TGTGCCAGCAGCACGACTAGCGCGGGGGAGACCCAGTACTTC.

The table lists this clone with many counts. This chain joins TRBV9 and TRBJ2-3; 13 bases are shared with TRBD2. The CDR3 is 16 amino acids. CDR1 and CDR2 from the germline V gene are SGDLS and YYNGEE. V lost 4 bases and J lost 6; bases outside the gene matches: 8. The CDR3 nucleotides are TGTGCCAGCAGCCTCGGACTAGCGGGAGTTTTGGATACGCAGTATTTT. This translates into CASSLGLAGVLDTQYF.